These 29 T cell receptor beta chains were all obtained from the same sample, sequenced in a study of T cells in localized non-small cell lung cancer (dated by TCRdb to the early 2020s). The receptor library was made with the immunoSEQ multiplex PCR assay. In TCRdb, the immuneACCESS table is reduced to in-frame sequences with V and J assigned. These tables do not hold every clone; where another copy was compared, an unresolved V gene accounts for under half, and the others remain unexplained. A total of tens of thousands of clones appear in this sample, approximately 84% of them only once. The top ten hold about 6.4% of the sample. This sample comprised peripheral blood, obtained before any cancer treatment. These receptors were obtained from a man aged 40 to 75 with stage I lung adenocarcinoma.

The chain has TRBV28 and TRBJ2-7, with D unresolved. This CDR3 is built from 14 residues. Germline lookup yields CDR1 MDHEN and CDR2 SYDVKM. Deletions cut 5 bases from V and 1 base from J, with 12 bases between. The CDR3 DNA reads TGTGCCAGCAGTACAATCGGGTATTCCTACGAGCAGTACTTC. It specifies CASSTIGYSYEQYF.

The chain is built from TRBV13 and TRBJ2-3, with D uncertain. Germline V gene sequence: CDR1 PRHDT, CDR2 FYEKMQ (reference sequence). CDR3 length: 15 amino acids. The V end lost 1 base, the J end lost 0 bases, and 8 bases lay between the germline ends. The CDR3 region has the DNA TGTGCCAGCAGCTTAGTCGGATATAGCACAGATACGCAGTATTTT. Residues: CASSLVGYSTDTQYF.

This clone appeared a few times. This chain uses TRBV5-1 with TRBJ1-2; D perhaps matches TRBD1 (5 bases). V was trimmed by 3 bases and J by 0 bases, leaving 9 bases between them. Per the germline V gene, CDR1 is SGHRS and CDR2 is YFSETQ. There are 14 residues in the CDR3. The CDR3 reads CASSWDRPNYGYTF. In DNA form, the CDR3 reads TGCGCCAGCAGCTGGGACCGCCCTAACTATGGCTACACCTTC. Full variable domain (rest looked up from reference TRBV5-1 and TRBJ1-2): KAGVTQTPRYLIKTRGQQVTLSCSPISGHRSVSWYQQTPGQGLQFLFEYFSETQRNKGNFPGRFSGRQFSNSRSEMNVSTLELGDSALYLCASSWDRPNYGYTFGSGTRLTVV.

The genes are TRBV5-1 and TRBJ2-1; 9 positions agree with TRBD2. The V segment lost 3 bases and the J segment 0 bases; nucleotides outside the gene matches: 4. The CDR3 totals 16 residues. Germline CDR1 and CDR2: SGHRS and YFSETQ. CDR3 amino acids: CASSSLTSGSYNEQFF. The CDR3 DNA is TGCGCCAGCAGCTCATTGACTAGCGGCTCCTACAATGAGCAGTTCTTC.

The chain is built from TRBV6-1 and TRBJ2-3; maybe TRBD1 (5 bases). The CDR3 totals 17 residues. Trimming took off 2 bases at V and 2 bases at J, with 17 bases between the two ends. Germline V CDR1 and CDR2: MNHNS, SASEGT. The CDR3 DNA sequence: TGTGCCAGCAGTGAAAGGGGTGGGCAGAAACCCACAGATACGCAGTATTTT. This codes for CASSERGGQKPTDTQYF.

The table lists this clone with a few counts. V and J are TRBV15 and TRBJ2-7; TRBD1 matches 11 bases. The CDR3 contains 15 residues. From germline, CDR1 is LNHNV and CDR2 YYDKDF (reference sequence). Trimming at V came to 5 bases and at J to 3 bases, leaving 6 bases not matched to a gene. As DNA, the CDR3 is TGTGCCACCAGCGACCGGGACAGGGGGTACTACGAGCAGTACTTC. It encodes CATSDRDRGYYEQYF.

This chain uses TRBV10-3 with TRBJ2-5; 10 nucleotides align to TRBD2. The V gene's germline CDR1 is ENHRY and CDR2 SYGVKD. The CDR3 extends over 12 amino acids. V shed 8 bases and J 3 bases; nucleotides not matched to a gene: 0. CDR3 sequence reads: CAIGLAEETQYF. In DNA form, the CDR3 reads TGTGCCATCGGACTAGCGGAAGAGACCCAGTACTTC.

The DNA of the CDR3 is TGTGCCAGCAGCTTTAACCAAGTGGATACGCAGTATTTT. This sequence encodes CASSFNQVDTQYF. This chain uses TRBV7-2 with TRBJ2-3; D gene unclear. Per the germline V gene, CDR1 is SGHTA and CDR2 is FQGNSA. The CDR3 extends over 13 amino acids. V lost 3 bases, J lost 6 bases, and 10 bases lay in between.

The J gene is TRBJ2-7, the V gene TRBV5-1; 7 bases align to TRBD2. The germline gives CDR1 SGHRS, CDR2 YFSETQ. The trim removed 2 bases at V and 5 bases at J, leaving 10 bases unmatched. The CDR3 is 15 residues long. The CDR3 region has the DNA TGCGCCAGCAGCTTAAGGGGCGGGAGTCCCCACGAGCAGTACTTC. Its protein product is CASSLRGGSPHEQYF.

The chain links TRBV6-4 to TRBJ2-7, with D unresolved. The CDR3 sequence is 14 residues long. V dropped 8 bases and J dropped 0 bases, with 14 bases sitting between them. Germline-derived CDR1 and CDR2 are MRHNA and SNTAGT. CDR3 sequence (DNA): TGTGCCAGCTATACAGAAAAGAGCTCCTACGAGCAGTACTTC. The encoded protein is CASYTEKSSYEQYF.

V usage is TRBV20-1 and J usage is TRBJ1-2; TRBD1 might be the D (6 bases). This CDR3 has 11 residues. The V end was cut by 4 bases, the J end by 8 bases, with 11 bases between. In germline, CDR1 is DFQATT, CDR2 SNEGSKA (reference sequence). The CDR3: CSANRVGGYTF. CDR3 bases: TGCAGTGCTAACAGGGTTGGAGGCTACACCTTC.

The chain has TRBV25-1 and TRBJ1-3; no reliable D call. This CDR3 has 14 residues. V lost 4 bases to trimming and J lost 0 bases, with 7 bases between them. Germline V gene data show CDR1 as MGHDK and CDR2 as SYGVNS. In nucleotides, the CDR3 is TGTGCCAGCAGTGGTGGATACTCTGGAAACACCATATATTTT. This sequence encodes CASSGGYSGNTIYF.

This chain joins TRBV7-2 and TRBJ2-1, with 8 bases matching TRBD1. Germline CDR1 SGHTA, CDR2 FQGNSA. The CDR3 has 15 residues. The ends lost 3 bases at V and 4 bases at J; junction bases unmatched: 5. The CDR3 loop is CASSFPTGGYNEQFF. The CDR3 DNA follows: TGTGCCAGCAGCTTTCCCACAGGGGGATACAATGAGCAGTTCTTC.

The chain links TRBV5-8 to TRBJ2-3; no reliable D call. Trimming took 2 bases from V and 0 from J, leaving 4 bases between them. The CDR3 totals 13 residues. The germline V gene has CDR1 SGHTS and CDR2 YDEGEE. CDR3 sequence reads: CASSFGSTDTQYF. The CDR3 nucleotides read TGTGCCAGCAGCTTTGGTAGCACAGATACGCAGTATTTT.

This clone was recorded once. This rearrangement joins TRBV6-5 to TRBJ2-5, with D perhaps given as TRBD1 or TRBD2 (6 bases each). CDR3 length: 13 amino acids. CDR1 and CDR2 (germline): MNHEY, SVGAGI. Deletions cut 7 bases from V and 2 bases from J, with 11 bases between. The CDR3 reads CASMRDTQETQYF. The CDR3 DNA reads TGTGCCAGCATGCGGGACACACAAGAGACCCAGTACTTC.

This chain links TRBV7-6 with TRBJ1-1, with 7 bases identical to TRBD1. The CDR3 spans 15 residues. The junction had 6 bases not matched to a gene; V was cut back by 5 bases and J by 0 bases. Germline lookup yields CDR1 SGHVS and CDR2 FNYEAQ. CDR3 region: CASSPWTGMNTEAFF. The CDR3 region has the DNA TGTGCCAGCAGCCCCTGGACAGGAATGAACACTGAAGCTTTCTTT.

This clone was observed once. The rearrangement joins TRBV4-3 to TRBJ2-2; D gene ambiguous. The V gene lost 0 bases and the J gene lost 8 bases, with 16 bases spanning the gap. The V gene's germline CDR1 is LGHNA and CDR2 YSLEER. This CDR3 comprises 16 residues. Written as DNA, the CDR3 is TGCGCCAGCAGCCAAGATCTAGAAATTAGGTGGGGGGAGCTGTTTTTT. Translating it yields CASSQDLEIRWGELFF.

This chain connects TRBV5-1 to TRBJ1-1; D gene uncertain. Germline V lookup: CDR1 SGHRS, CDR2 YFSETQ. This CDR3 comprises 14 residues. V dropped 0 bases and J dropped 7 bases, with 13 bases sitting between them. This chain's CDR3 is CASSLGRGSGEAFF. DNA of the CDR3: TGCGCCAGCAGCTTGGGTCGGGGTTCTGGTGAAGCTTTCTTT.

This clone appeared a single time. The chain carries TRBV6-6 and TRBJ1-1; 9 nucleotides line up with TRBD1. V dropped 6 bases and J dropped 5; count of bases not matched to a gene: 13. The germline CDR1 and CDR2 sequences are MNHNY and SVGAGI (reference sequence). The CDR3 runs 16 residues. CDR3 sequence: CASRVGTGGGGTEAFF. In nucleotides, the CDR3 is TGTGCCAGCAGGGTGGGCACAGGGGGCGGGGGGACTGAAGCTTTCTTT.

The chain is built from TRBV5-1 and TRBJ2-2; D is unclear. The CDR3 has 12 amino acids. Germline V gene data show CDR1 as SGHRS and CDR2 as YFSETQ. V was cut by 7 bases and J by 3 bases, with 7 bases left in between. CDR3 in DNA: TGCGCCAGCGCATATTACACCGGGGAGCTGTTTTTT. Translation gives CASAYYTGELFF.

V gene TRBV29-1 combines with J gene TRBJ2-3; D is perhaps TRBD2 (6 bases). Deletions cut 3 bases from V and 1 base from J, with 8 bases between. The CDR3 length is 13 residues. Germline assignment: CDR1 SQVTM and CDR2 ANQGSEA. CDR3: CSVDTGGTDTQYF. The CDR3 DNA reads TGCAGCGTTGATACGGGGGGCACAGATACGCAGTATTTT.

V usage is TRBV29-1 and J usage is TRBJ2-3; tentatively, D is TRBD2 (6 bases). V lost 8 bases and J 6 bases, leaving 9 bases between the germline ends. Germline CDR1 SQVTM, CDR2 ANQGSEA. This CDR3 is 10 amino acids long. The CDR3 is CSSGGDTQYF. DNA for the CDR3: TGCAGCTCTGGGGGGGATACGCAGTATTTT.

The chain carries TRBV15 and TRBJ2-1; TRBD2 agrees at 7 bases. There are 15 residues in the CDR3. The ends lost 2 bases at V and 0 bases at J; junction bases unmatched: 1. Germline V gene data show CDR1 as LNHNV and CDR2 as YYDKDF (reference sequence). In DNA, the CDR3 is TGTGCCACCAGCAGACGGGACTACTCCTACAATGAGCAGTTCTTC. It specifies CATSRRDYSYNEQFF.

The chain is built from TRBV5-1 and TRBJ1-2; no clear D gene. V was clipped by 7 bases and J by 8 bases, with 21 bases between them. This CDR3 has 14 amino acids. CDR1 is SGHRS, CDR2 YFSETQ, per germline. The CDR3, as DNA: TGCGCCAGCCGCATGGAGGTGCCGCCAGAAGGCTACACCTTC. Protein sequence: CASRMEVPPEGYTF. The full variable domain, completed using reference TRBV5-1 and TRBJ1-2, is KAGVTQTPRYLIKTRGQQVTLSCSPISGHRSVSWYQQTPGQGLQFLFEYFSETQRNKGNFPGRFSGRQFSNSRSEMNVSTLELGDSALYLCASRMEVPPEGYTFGSGTRLTVV.

This clone was picked up a small number of times. CDR3 nucleotide sequence: TGCGCCAGCAGCCAAGGCCCAGGGGGCATCTACGAGCAGTACTTC. Its protein product is CASSQGPGGIYEQYF. The J gene is TRBJ2-7, the V gene TRBV4-1; 8 nucleotides agree with TRBD1. This CDR3 is built from 15 residues. CDR1 is MGHRA and CDR2 is YSYEKL in the germline V gene. After removal of 1 base from V and 3 bases from J, the junction contained 5 bases not matched to a gene.

The chain combines TRBV19 with TRBJ1-3; 7 nucleotides align to TRBD1. Germline assignment: CDR1 LNHDA and CDR2 SQIVND (reference sequence). This CDR3 is 16 amino acids long. After removal of 3 bases from V and 0 bases from J, the junction contained 5 bases not matched to a gene. CDR3 in amino acids: CASSMAGQLSGNTIYF. Here the CDR3 DNA reads TGTGCCAGTAGTATGGCGGGACAGCTCTCTGGAAACACCATATATTTT.

This chain uses TRBV6-6 with TRBJ1-2; TRBD1 agrees at 8 bases. Germline V gene lookup returns CDR1 MNHNY and CDR2 SVGAGI (reference sequence). The CDR3 consists of 14 residues. V lost 1 base to trimming and J lost 6 bases; unmatched junction nucleotides: 4. CDR3 bases: TGTGCCAGCAGTTACTGGACAGGGAGCGATGGCTACACCTTC. It is translated as CASSYWTGSDGYTF.

This chain joins TRBV19 and TRBJ2-1; D is possibly TRBD2 (6 bases). CDR1 is LNHDA and CDR2 is SQIVND in the germline V gene (reference sequence). The V and J ends lost 4 bases and 0 bases respectively, with 13 bases between them. The CDR3 has 16 amino acids. The CDR3 region is CASSRGDGSSYNEQFF. The CDR3 DNA follows: TGTGCCAGTAGTAGGGGGGACGGTAGCTCCTACAATGAGCAGTTCTTC.

The V and J genes are TRBV7-2 and TRBJ2-2, with 11 bases that match TRBD1. The CDR3 sequence is 17 residues long. Trimming removed 1 base from V and 3 bases from J; junction bases left unmatched: 4. In germline, CDR1 is SGHTA, CDR2 FQGNSA. The CDR3 is CASSLDWTGGHTGELFF. In DNA form, the CDR3 reads TGTGCCAGCAGCTTAGACTGGACAGGGGGCCACACCGGGGAGCTGTTTTTT.